This T cell receptor beta chain was obtained from a study of CD8 T cells in Susac syndrome (dated by TCRdb to the late 2010s). With respect to the entire study: Whether CD8+ T cell activation and differentiation in Susac syndrome was antigen driven was tested using repertoire sequencing. CD8+ T cell repertoire clonality was compared between eleven to twelve healthy donors, approximately 14 Susac syndrome patients and fewer than 19 multiple sclerosis patients.

Overall results and qualifications from the work: The number of individuals in the TCR sequencing and HLA analysis was acknowledged as relatively small.

A note on this clonotype: There is no known antigen for this receptor. The record has no base qualities; no much larger clone is one base away.

Peripheral blood CD8+ and CD4+ T cells from healthy donors, Susac syndrome patients and multiple sclerosis patients were profiled using high-throughput TCR beta sequencing. The healthy donors served as controls matched for age and sex. Bulk CD8+ and CD4+ T cells were purified by magnetic negative isolation, whereas CD8+ TEMRA cells were enriched by FACS. Blood was collected in EDTA tubes and processed within 24 hours, with PBMCs isolated through density gradient centrifugation. PBMCs intended for TCR sequencing were cryopreserved in liquid nitrogen and thawed later in a water bath at 37 degrees C. The sorted or isolated CD4+, CD8+ and CD8+ TEMRA cells had a purity of 90% or higher. The germline V gene provides CDR1 KGHSH and CDR2 LQKENI. V and J are truncated by 0 bases and 2 bases respectively, leaving an intervening sequence of 11 bases. CDR3 length: 15 amino acids, cysteine to phenylalanine. Here the CDR3 DNA is all that survives: 45 bases in frame from base 1.

RNA was extracted using the RNeasy kit, and roughly 0.45 to 1 microgram was reverse transcribed with random hexamers. TCR beta CDR3 regions were amplified with the immunoSEQ multiplex PCR assay covering 54 Vbeta and 13 Jbeta segments. PCR amplification bias was corrected using a synthetic template baseline for primer optimization and computational correction. Concerning the study's data processing: Only productive sequences were kept, with reads annotated to V, D and J genes according to IMGT and analyzed in immunoSEQ Analyzer. Clonality was calculated as one minus the Shannon entropy normalized by log2 of the number of productive unique sequences. Public and private clones were assessed among the 100 most prevalent clones of each patient and control. Clones were defined as Susac-specific if absent from the healthy and MS cohorts, from under 1,200 published viral clones and from other ImmuneACCESS disease sequences. The raw public data were reprocessed by TCRdb itself: fastp quality trimming at Q25, MiXCR clonotype calling, in-frame beta chains only. Each entry merges the rows of one CDR3 protein and shows their most common DNA and genes. For this entry, the V and J calls and clone size follow TCRdb and not the study's own pipeline. Counted in this sample were about 84,000 distinct CDR3 sequences; over 80% of them appeared once. Approximately 0.31% of the sample rests with the top ten.

The chain employs TRBV18 and TRBJ2-7, with a weak D call of TRBD1 (7 bases match). This TCR was sampled from a human donor in good health. The sample consisted of CD8+ T cells from PBMCs. At the DNA level, the sequence is TGTGCCAGCTCACCACCGCGGGACAGCACCTACGAGCAGTACTTC. This yields the protein CASSPPRDSTYEQYF.